This T cell receptor beta chain stems from a study of beta chain features in type 1 diabetes. Broader study findings: People with Type 1 diabetes carried modestly yet significantly shorter TCRB CDR3s in all four CD4+ subsets.

Expressed TCRB transcripts got sequenced, as all isolated RNA was reverse transcribed. The data were produced by immunoSEQ multiplex PCR, yet TCRdb's version contains in-frame clones alone and is incomplete. The sample has about 250,000 clones, approximately 11% seen once. As regards this clone: The antigen is unknown.

This CDR3 is 14 amino acids long. The V gene's germline CDR1 is SGHTA and CDR2 FQGNSA. Trimming removed 1 base from V and 7 bases from J, with 10 bases in between. The sequence was collected from a man aged 30-40 years with type 1 diabetes. The chain carries TRBV7-2 and TRBJ1-4; D is uncertain. The sequencing input was naive CD4+ T cells from blood. CDR3 region: CASSLDPNGEKLFF. DNA of the CDR3: TGTGCCAGCAGCTTAGATCCAAACGGTGAAAAACTGTTTTTT.